Below, 13 T cell receptor beta chains from the same sample are listed, as sequenced in a study of cytomegalovirus exposure and HLA in healthy donors. It was with 60 Vbeta and 13 Jbeta primers that the PCR ran. Clones were read by immunoSEQ multiplex PCR, and TCRdb kept only the in-frame ones, dropping some. This sample has 200,000 or so clones; around four fifths occur once, and the top ten carry under 7.5%. The specimen sequenced was PBMCs. Every receptor here comes from a woman aged 45 to 65 in good health and CMV-seropositive.

This clone was picked up a small number of times. This chain links TRBV6-1 with TRBJ1-1; TRBD1 aligns across 10 bases. Trimming at V came to 8 bases and at J to 0 bases, leaving 6 bases not matched to a gene. Germline CDR1 reads MNHNS; CDR2 reads SASEGT. This CDR3 is 15 amino acids long. The DNA for the CDR3 is TGTGCCAGCTCTCCGGGACAGGGGCTGAACACTGAAGCTTTCTTT. Encoded protein: CASSPGQGLNTEAFF.

The rearrangement uses TRBV7-2 and TRBJ2-7; tentative D call: TRBD1 (7 bases). This CDR3 region has 15 residues. Per the germline V gene, CDR1 is SGHTA and CDR2 is FQGNSA. Trimming removed 5 bases from V and 0 bases from J, with 14 bases in between. The DNA of the CDR3 is TGTGCCAGCAGCATAAACAGGGGAGGCTCCTACGAGCAGTACTTC. Amino acid sequence: CASSINRGGSYEQYF.

This chain connects TRBV18 to TRBJ2-5; D is possibly TRBD1 (5 bases). This CDR3 spans 20 amino acids. The V end was cut by 8 bases, the J end by 0 bases, with 31 bases between. The germline V gene encodes CDR1 KGHSH and CDR2 LQKENI. CDR3 DNA sequence: TGTGCCAGCGCTTTTCTTGTCGGTGACAGTGCTGGCACTTACCAAGAGACCCAGTACTTC. This encodes CASAFLVGDSAGTYQETQYF.

J is TRBJ2-1 and V is TRBV19; 7 nucleotides match TRBD1. Germline V gene sequence: CDR1 LNHDA, CDR2 SQIVND (reference sequence). V gave up 9 bases and J gave up 9 bases; unmatched junction bases: 11. The CDR3 has 13 residues. CDR3 protein: CASGEGARGEQFF. Written as DNA, the CDR3 is TGTGCCAGCGGAGAGGGGGCTAGGGGTGAGCAGTTCTTC.

This chain joins TRBV5-5 and TRBJ2-7, with TRBD1 as a possible D gene (6 bases). The V end lost 4 bases, the J end lost 0 bases, and 14 bases lay between the germline ends. CDR1 and CDR2 from the germline V gene are SGHKS and YYEKEE (reference sequence). This CDR3 is 15 amino acids long. The DNA for the CDR3 is TGTGCCAGCAGCCGACAGGCCTGGAGCTCCTACGAGCAGTACTTC. Amino acids: CASSRQAWSSYEQYF. Combining the CDR3 with reference TRBV5-5 and TRBJ2-7 gives the whole variable domain DAGVTQSPTHLIKTRGQQVTLRCSPISGHKSVSWYQQVLGQGPQFIFQYYEKEERGRGNFPDRFSARQFPNYSSELNVNALLLGDSALYLCASSRQAWSSYEQYFGPGTRLTVT.

In this sample, this clone turned up a few times. In nucleotides, the CDR3 is TGTGCCAGCAGTTTACCGGGTAGGGGTGAAGCTTTCTTT. Its protein is CASSLPGRGEAFF. The genes are TRBV27 and TRBJ1-1; a weak D match, TRBD1 (5 bases). The V end lost 2 bases, the J end lost 7 bases, and 11 bases lay between the germline ends. Germline CDR1 MNHEY, CDR2 SMNVEV (reference sequence). The CDR3 loop spans 13 amino acids.

This rearrangement joins TRBV7-2 to TRBJ1-5; 8 nucleotides align to TRBD1. The junction had 3 bases not matched to a gene; V was cut back by 2 bases and J by 3 bases. Per germline, CDR1 SGHTA and CDR2 FQGNSA. The CDR3 is 15 amino acids. The CDR3 sequence: CASSLKTGDNQPQHF. DNA of the CDR3: TGTGCCAGCAGCTTAAAGACAGGGGACAATCAGCCCCAGCATTTT.

This clone was observed a few times. V usage is TRBV4-2 and J usage is TRBJ2-4; D is undetermined. The germline V gene encodes CDR1 LGHNA and CDR2 YNFKEQ. CDR3 length: 16 amino acids. Trimming removed 0 bases at V and 1 base at J, with 10 bases between. The CDR3 DNA sequence: TGTGCCAGCAGCCAAGATGCGGCGATCGCCAAAAACATTCAGTACTTC. Encoded protein: CASSQDAAIAKNIQYF.

The chain combines TRBV6-5 with TRBJ1-4; no reliable D call. The ends were cut back, 6 bases at V and 5 bases at J, with 10 bases in the middle. Germline V gives CDR1 MNHEY, CDR2 SVGAGI. This CDR3 comprises 13 residues. The CDR3 spells CASSRGKNEKLFF. CDR3 in DNA: TGTGCCAGCAGCCGGGGAAAGAATGAAAAACTGTTTTTT.

V and J are TRBV23-1 and TRBJ2-3; 9 bases agree with TRBD2. TRBV23-1 is known as an ORF, though its function is uncertain. This CDR3 contains 22 residues. Germline trimming cut 3 bases from V and 5 bases from J; bases unmatched to any gene: 27. The chain's CDR3 is CASSHSNPGPKIAGAPRDTQYF. CDR3 DNA: TGCGCCAGCAGTCACTCCAATCCAGGACCAAAAATAGCGGGGGCACCCCGAGATACGCAGTATTTT.

This chain links TRBV5-1 with TRBJ1-4, with 9 bases lining up with TRBD1. The CDR3 totals 14 residues. The junction had 5 bases not matched to a gene; V was cut back by 7 bases and J by 4 bases. Germline loops: CDR1 SGHRS, CDR2 YFSETQ. The CDR3 DNA follows: TGCGCCAGCGGGACAGGGAGGGTTAATGAAAAACTGTTTTTT. Residues: CASGTGRVNEKLFF.

The CDR3 DNA follows: TGTGCCAGCGGGGGACAGGGAACTGGAAACACCATATATTTT. Protein sequence: CASGGQGTGNTIYF. The rearrangement links TRBV28 to TRBJ1-3; TRBD1 aligns across 9 bases. V dropped 8 bases and J dropped 2; count of bases not matched to a gene: 4. There are 14 residues in the CDR3. Germline loops: CDR1 MDHEN, CDR2 SYDVKM.

To note about this clone: Other DNA sequences in this specimen translate into the identical CDR3. The chain carries TRBV28 and TRBJ1-1, with D unresolved. The CDR3 is 15 residues long. With 6 bases removed from V and 0 bases from J, the gap between germline ends came to 14 bases. The germline gives CDR1 MDHEN, CDR2 SYDVKM. This CDR3 is CASSASLKLNTEAFF. Here the CDR3 DNA reads TGTGCCAGCAGCGCTAGCCTAAAATTGAACACTGAAGCTTTCTTT.